These T cell receptor beta chains were read from a single sample in a study of T-cell reconstitution after alpha-beta-depleted transplantation in children. TCRdb called the PCR reads again in MiXCR, with one record for every CDR3 protein. Here the sample spans some 550,000 distinct CDR3 sequences, approximately 22% being singletons. The specimen comprised PBMCs, mostly from graft donor cells, sampled 360 days after TCRalphabeta/CD19-depleted stem cell transplant. These receptors came from a boy younger than two who had a stem cell transplant for acute myeloid leukemia, so the T cells may come from the graft donor. Both conserved end residues are part of each CDR3. D genes are given only for firm matches. Where a row states a size, it is once, few, many or the class of an expanded clone; other rows omit it.

J: TRBJ2-3; V: TRBV9; D: TRBD2; size: many; CDR3: CASSPTWGDPGGTQYF; DNA: TGTGCCAGCAGCCCTACATGGGGGGACCCCGGGGGGACGCAGTATTTT
J: TRBJ1-1; V: TRBV29-1; D: NA; size: NA; CDR3: CSVQGRMGNTEAFF; DNA: TGCAGCGTTCAAGGGAGGATGGGGAACACTGAAGCTTTCTTT
J: TRBJ2-5; V: TRBV7-2; D: NA; size: NA; CDR3: CASRNRGLETQYF; DNA: TGTGCCAGCAGAAACCGGGGACTTGAGACCCAGTACTTC
J: TRBJ2-1; V: TRBV10-2; D: NA; size: once; CDR3: CASKAHRVLYYNEQFF; DNA: TGCGCCAGCAAGGCCCATCGGGTACTATACTACAATGAGCAGTTCTTC
J: TRBJ1-1; V: TRBV6-2/TRBV6-3; D: NA; size: few; CDR3: CASSIGLQAFF; DNA: TGTGCCAGCTCCATCGGGTTACAGGCTTTCTTT
J: TRBJ1-2; V: TRBV2; D: TRBD1; size: few; CDR3: CASSYPGQGASGYGYTF; DNA: TGTGCCAGCAGTTATCCGGGACAGGGGGCATCGGGCTATGGCTACACCTTC
J: TRBJ2-3; V: TRBV12-3/TRBV12-4; D: NA; size: few; CDR3: CASRLGTDGTQYF; DNA: TGTGCCAGCAGGCTCGGGACGGATGGGACGCAGTATTTT
J: TRBJ2-7; V: TRBV4-2; D: TRBD1; size: NA; CDR3: CASSPGTGNFNEQYF; DNA: TGTGCCAGCAGCCCCGGGACAGGGAATTTCAACGAGCAGTACTTC
J: TRBJ2-3; V: TRBV11-2; D: NA; size: NA; CDR3: CAGSGPASTDTQYF; DNA: TGTGCCGGTAGTGGGCCCGCTAGCACAGATACGCAGTATTTT
J: TRBJ2-3; V: TRBV20-1; D: TRBD2; size: few; CDR3: CSARAPGGIAGDLTRTDTQYF; DNA: TGCAGTGCTAGAGCCCCCGGAGGAATAGCGGGGGACCTAACCCGCACAGATACGCAGTATTTT
J: TRBJ1-3; V: TRBV30; D: NA; size: NA; CDR3: CAWSVRRQGNTIYF; DNA: TGTGCCTGGAGTGTACGGCGGCAGGGGAACACCATATATTTT
J: TRBJ2-4; V: TRBV7-9; D: NA; size: NA; CDR3: CASSLEDMLAKNIQYF; DNA: TGTGCCAGCAGCTTAGAGGATATGCTAGCCAAAAACATTCAGTACTTC
J: TRBJ2-1; V: TRBV14; D: TRBD1; size: NA; CDR3: CASIGDRLREQFF; DNA: TGTGCCAGCATCGGGGACAGGCTCCGAGAGCAGTTCTTC
J: TRBJ1-1; V: TRBV29-1; D: NA; size: many; CDR3: CSVMVNTEAFF; DNA: TGCAGCGTTATGGTGAACACTGAAGCTTTCTTT
J: TRBJ2-1; V: TRBV11-2; D: NA; size: NA; CDR3: CASSLVGGAHNEQFF; DNA: TGTGCCAGCAGCTTAGTGGGTGGGGCGCACAATGAGCAGTTCTTC
J: TRBJ1-1; V: TRBV7-9; D: NA; size: few; CDR3: CASSSLGLNLNTEAFF; DNA: TGTGCCAGCAGCTCCCTGGGATTGAACCTGAACACTGAAGCTTTCTTT
J: TRBJ2-1; V: TRBV7-8; D: TRBD1; size: many; CDR3: CASSRVGEGQYNEQFF; DNA: TGTGCCAGCAGCCGAGTGGGAGAGGGACAGTACAATGAGCAGTTCTTC
J: TRBJ2-5; V: TRBV5-6; D: TRBD2; size: few; CDR3: CASSLEEATSWGRETQYF; DNA: TGTGCCAGCAGCTTGGAAGAGGCGACTAGCTGGGGTCGGGAGACCCAGTACTTC
J: TRBJ2-2; V: TRBV5-1; D: TRBD2; size: NA; CDR3: CASTIPAGDTGELFF; DNA: TGCGCCAGCACCATACCGGCGGGGGACACCGGGGAGCTGTTTTTT
J: TRBJ2-1; V: TRBV9; D: NA; size: NA; CDR3: CASSPHPVENEQFF; DNA: TGTGCCAGCAGCCCCCACCCGGTGGAGAATGAGCAGTTCTTC
J: TRBJ2-3; V: TRBV11-2; D: TRBD1; size: few; CDR3: CASSWDRVTTDTQYF; DNA: TGTGCCAGCAGCTGGGACAGAGTTACCACAGATACGCAGTATTTT
J: TRBJ1-1; V: TRBV29-1; D: NA; size: NA; CDR3: CSVIGRMNTEAFF; DNA: TGCAGCGTTATAGGGAGAATGAACACTGAAGCTTTCTTT
J: TRBJ2-2; V: TRBV5-1; D: TRBD1; size: many; CDR3: CASSNGQEVDTGELFF; DNA: TGCGCCAGCAGCAACGGACAGGAAGTCGACACCGGGGAGCTGTTTTTT
J: TRBJ1-1; V: TRBV6-6; D: NA; size: NA; CDR3: CASSNTRNTEAFF; DNA: TGTGCCAGCAGTAACACACGTAACACTGAAGCTTTCTTT
J: TRBJ2-3; V: TRBV20-1; D: TRBD1; size: many; CDR3: CSAWDGTGFFDTQYF; DNA: TGCAGTGCTTGGGACGGGACAGGGTTTTTCGATACGCAGTATTTT
J: TRBJ2-5; V: TRBV9; D: NA; size: few; CDR3: CASSADYQETQYF; DNA: TGTGCCAGCAGCGCCGACTATCAAGAGACCCAGTACTTC
J: TRBJ2-7; V: TRBV18; D: NA; size: many; CDR3: CASSPSQGTYEQYF; DNA: TGTGCCAGCTCACCATCTCAGGGGACCTACGAGCAGTACTTC
J: TRBJ1-5; V: TRBV10-3; D: NA; size: NA; CDR3: CAISGGGDQPQHF; DNA: TGTGCCATCAGTGGGGGAGGGGATCAGCCCCAGCATTTT
J: TRBJ1-1; V: TRBV4-1; D: TRBD1; size: NA; CDR3: CASSLSTGTNTEAFF; DNA: TGCGCCAGCAGCCTTTCGACAGGGACGAACACTGAAGCTTTCTTT
J: TRBJ1-4; V: TRBV20-1; D: NA; size: NA; CDR3: CSARVGGSNEKLFF; DNA: TGCAGTGCTAGAGTTGGGGGATCTAATGAAAAACTGTTTTTT
J: TRBJ2-1; V: TRBV5-8; D: NA; size: few; CDR3: CASRLSQDSYNEQFF; DNA: TGTGCCAGCAGATTGTCCCAGGACAGTTACAATGAGCAGTTCTTC
J: TRBJ2-1; V: TRBV7-2; D: TRBD1; size: few; CDR3: CASSRTGGSNEQFF; DNA: TGTGCCAGCAGCAGGACAGGGGGATCTAATGAGCAGTTCTTC
J: TRBJ1-6; V: TRBV12-3/TRBV12-4; D: TRBD1; size: NA; CDR3: CASSLALGTGDNSPLHF; DNA: TGTGCCAGCAGTTTAGCGCTGGGGACAGGGGACAATTCACCCCTCCACTTT
J: TRBJ2-6; V: TRBV20-1; D: NA; size: few; CDR3: CSATRTGANVLTF; DNA: TGCAGTGCTACCCGGACAGGGGCCAACGTCCTGACTTTC
J: TRBJ2-5; V: TRBV5-1; D: NA; size: many; CDR3: CASSPNRGTEETQYF; DNA: TGCGCCAGCAGCCCGAATCGGGGGACTGAAGAGACCCAGTACTTC
J: TRBJ1-1; V: TRBV10-1; D: NA; size: few; CDR3: CASSVGGVGNTEAFF; DNA: TGCGCCAGCAGTGTCGGAGGCGTCGGGAACACTGAAGCTTTCTTT
J: TRBJ2-3; V: TRBV4-2; D: TRBD1; size: few; CDR3: CASSHPKGTDLTDTQYF; DNA: TGTGCCAGCAGCCATCCCAAGGGGACAGACCTCACAGATACGCAGTATTTT
J: TRBJ2-5; V: TRBV2; D: NA; size: NA; CDR3: CASKGTSPSLLQETQYF; DNA: TGTGCCAGCAAAGGTACATCTCCATCCCTACTCCAAGAGACCCAGTACTTC
J: TRBJ2-5; V: TRBV5-1; D: NA; size: NA; CDR3: CASARDRTQETQYF; DNA: TGCGCCAGCGCCCGAGACAGAACCCAAGAGACCCAGTACTTC
J: TRBJ2-1; V: TRBV20-1; D: NA; size: few; CDR3: CSADPNKRAEQFF; DNA: TGCAGTGCGGACCCTAATAAGCGAGCTGAGCAGTTCTTC
J: TRBJ2-1; V: TRBV2; D: TRBD2; size: NA; CDR3: CASRGWGGNSYNEQFF; DNA: TGTGCCAGCAGGGGCTGGGGGGGTAACTCCTACAATGAGCAGTTCTTC
J: TRBJ2-2; V: TRBV10-3; D: TRBD1; size: NA; CDR3: CAISEFVSDREGGELFF; DNA: TGTGCCATCAGTGAGTTTGTCTCTGACAGGGAAGGCGGGGAGCTGTTTTTT